A selection of T cell receptor beta chains follows, all from one sample in a study of blood T cell repertoires in COVID-19. The assay was immunoSEQ multiplex PCR, and TCRdb's table has in-frame clones only and misses some. In the table there are under 20,000 clones, roughly 84% of which are singletons. What was sequenced was peripheral blood. The receptors were sampled from a human donor with active COVID-19. The donor label of this sample is uncertain. The CDR3 runs from the conserved cysteine through the conserved F or W. D genes are given only for firm matches. Expanded clones are given a class, and other clones once, few, many or no size at all.

clone_size,v_call,j_call,d_call,cdr3_nt,cdr3_aa
once,TRBV7-6,TRBJ1-1,NA,TGTGCCAGCAGCCGGGGGAGGAACACTGAAGCTTTCTTT,CASSRGRNTEAFF
NA,TRBV6-5,TRBJ1-2,TRBD1,TGTGCCAGCAGTTGGGGGACAGACCCCAACTATGGCTACACCTTC,CASSWGTDPNYGYTF
NA,TRBV6-5,TRBJ2-5,TRBD1,TGTGCCAGCAGCGCCGGGACAGGGTTAGGGGAGACCCAGTACTTC,CASSAGTGLGETQYF
NA,TRBV11-3,TRBJ2-7,TRBD2,TGTGCCAGCAGCTTAGATACTTTTTGGCGGGGGGAGCAGTACTTC,CASSLDTFWRGEQYF
NA,TRBV11-2,TRBJ2-1,NA,TGTGCCAGCAGCCACCGACAGGACCGCTCCTACAATGAGCAGTTCTTC,CASSHRQDRSYNEQFF
NA,TRBV29-1,TRBJ1-2,NA,TGCAGCGTTGAAGGATGGACAGTTTCTTATGGCTACACCTTC,CSVEGWTVSYGYTF
NA,TRBV5-1,TRBJ2-1,TRBD2,TGCGCCAGCAGCGGGAGGGGCGCCTACAATGAGCAGTTCTTC,CASSGRGAYNEQFF
NA,TRBV4-1,TRBJ2-2,TRBD2,TGCGCCAGCAGCCCAGCGGGGTTCAACACCGGGGAGCTGTTTTTT,CASSPAGFNTGELFF
NA,TRBV6-6,TRBJ2-1,TRBD1,TGTGCCAGCAGTTACTACCGGGACAGGGCTGAGCAGTTCTTC,CASSYYRDRAEQFF
NA,TRBV27,TRBJ1-5,TRBD1,TGTGCCAGCAGCCGGACAGGGGTCCTTCAGCCCCAGCATTTT,CASSRTGVLQPQHF
few,TRBV29-1,TRBJ1-2,NA,TGCAGCGTTGAAGAGTGGGCAGGGCCTTATGGCTACACCTTC,CSVEEWAGPYGYTF
NA,TRBV12-5,TRBJ1-6,TRBD1,TGTGCTAGTGGTTTGGTAAAGGGACAGGGGAACAATTCACCCCTCCACTTT,CASGLVKGQGNNSPLHF
NA,TRBV14,TRBJ2-7,TRBD2,TGTGCCAGCAGCCAAGCGGGGGGGGAGGTCGAGCAGTACTTC,CASSQAGGEVEQYF
once,TRBV28,TRBJ1-1,NA,TGTGCCAGCTCCGGGGGGGCTAGGGTGAACACTGAAGCTTTCTTT,CASSGGARVNTEAFF
NA,TRBV6-5,TRBJ2-6,NA,TGTGCCAGCAGTTACTCGATTTACAGGTCCAACGTCCTGACTTTC,CASSYSIYRSNVLTF
NA,TRBV19,TRBJ1-5,NA,TGTGCCAGTAGTTCAATAACAGGCAATCAGCCCCAGCATTTT,CASSSITGNQPQHF
NA,TRBV3-1/TRBV3-2,TRBJ2-7,NA,TGTGCCAGCAGCCAAGCACGTGGGCAGGCCTACTTC,CASSQARGQAYF
NA,TRBV7-2,TRBJ2-2,TRBD2,TGTGCCAGCAGCCCGTTGGGGACTAGCGGAGACACCGGGGAGCTGTTTTTT,CASSPLGTSGDTGELFF
NA,TRBV5-4,TRBJ1-4,NA,TGTGCCAGCAGCCCCGCTTGGGAGGATGAAAAACTGTTTTTT,CASSPAWEDEKLFF
NA,TRBV27,TRBJ2-7,NA,TGTGCCAGCAGTTCAAGGCGGTTCTACGAGCAGTACTTC,CASSSRRFYEQYF
NA,TRBV7-7,TRBJ2-2,NA,TGTGCTAGCAGCTTATCGACAGGTACCGGGGAGCTGTTTTTT,CASSLSTGTGELFF
few,TRBV9,TRBJ2-3,NA,TGTGCCAGCAGCCAAACAGGGACGATAGGAGATACGCAGTATTTT,CASSQTGTIGDTQYF
NA,TRBV9,TRBJ2-3,NA,TGTGCCAGCAGCGTAGTAGTAGGGGCAGATACGCAGTATTTT,CASSVVVGADTQYF
few,TRBV20-1,TRBJ1-1,NA,TGCAGTGCCAGGGTAACCGCTGAAGCTTTCTTT,CSARVTAEAFF
NA,TRBV5-1,TRBJ2-5,NA,TGCGCCAGCAGCTCGGTCATCACCCCCCGGGAGACCCAGTACTTC,CASSSVITPRETQYF
NA,TRBV3-1/TRBV3-2,TRBJ2-7,NA,TGTGCCAGCAGCCTCGCGAGTGAGGCGGACTACGAGCAGTACTTC,CASSLASEADYEQYF
NA,TRBV7-9,TRBJ2-5,NA,TGTGCCAGCAGCTTAGCATCTTTGACACACCTGTCGTACCAAGAGACCCAGTACTTC,CASSLASLTHLSYQETQYF
NA,TRBV5-1,TRBJ2-7,TRBD1,TGCGCCAGCACCCCCGGGGACAGGGAGGCCTACGAGCAGTACTTC,CASTPGDREAYEQYF
NA,TRBV2,TRBJ1-6,TRBD1,TGTGCCAGCAATCCTACACAGGGGGCTTTTAATTCACCCCTCCACTTT,CASNPTQGAFNSPLHF
NA,TRBV5-1,TRBJ1-4,NA,TGCGCCAGCAGCTTGGGCGGGGCAGGAATAGAACTGTTTTTT,CASSLGGAGIELFF
NA,TRBV2,TRBJ2-5,NA,TGTGCCAGCAGTGAAGTCCGCGGGCCTGAGACCCAGTACTTC,CASSEVRGPETQYF
once,TRBV3-1/TRBV3-2,TRBJ2-7,TRBD2,TGTGCCAGCAGCTTAGCGGGAGGTGGTAACGAGCAGTACTTC,CASSLAGGGNEQYF
NA,TRBV6-1,TRBJ2-7,NA,TGTGCCAGCAGTGAACGCGTGCAAGGAGGCAAGCAGTACTTC,CASSERVQGGKQYF
NA,TRBV14,TRBJ1-1,NA,TGTGCCAGCAGCCCCGGGACTGCGGGAGCTTTCTTT,CASSPGTAGAFF
NA,TRBV7-2,TRBJ1-5,NA,TGTGCCAGCAGCCCACAGGGCAATCAGCCCCAGCATTTT,CASSPQGNQPQHF
NA,TRBV5-1,TRBJ2-1,TRBD2,TGCGCCAGCAGCCCCACTAGCGCAGGATACAATGAGCAGTTCTTC,CASSPTSAGYNEQFF
NA,TRBV25-1,TRBJ1-5,NA,TGTGCCAGCAGTCAGGTCGGCAATCAGCCCCAGCATTTT,CASSQVGNQPQHF
NA,TRBV19,TRBJ2-7,TRBD1,TGTGCCAGTAGTGCCGGGACAGCGCTAGACTACGAGCAGTACTTC,CASSAGTALDYEQYF
NA,TRBV27,TRBJ1-2,NA,TGTGCCAGCAGTCCTCAGGGACGGGCCCCGGGGGACTATGGCTACACCTTC,CASSPQGRAPGDYGYTF
NA,TRBV29-1,TRBJ2-5,NA,TGCAGCGTTGAACAGGGGTTCCAAGAGACCCAGTACTTC,CSVEQGFQETQYF
NA,TRBV2,TRBJ2-1,NA,TGTGCCAGCAATTTAGACAGGAGCTCCTACAATGAGCAGTTCTTC,CASNLDRSSYNEQFF
NA,TRBV5-1,TRBJ2-2,NA,TGCGCCAGCAGCTTGTCCGGGACAACGAACACCGGGGAGCTGTTTTTT,CASSLSGTTNTGELFF
NA,TRBV27,TRBJ1-2,NA,TGTGCCAGCACCAGATTAAAGGTATACGGGAATTCTGGCGTAGGTGCGGAAAACTATGGCTACACCTTC,CASTRLKVYGNSGVGAENYGYTF
NA,TRBV5-4,TRBJ2-4,NA,TGTGCCAGCAGCTCGCCTTTTTGGGGGGAGGCCAAAAACATTCAGTACTTC,CASSSPFWGEAKNIQYF
NA,TRBV3-1/TRBV3-2,TRBJ2-1,TRBD2,TGTGCCAGCAGCCATATACTAGCGGGCGTCTACAATGAGCAGTTCTTC,CASSHILAGVYNEQFF
NA,TRBV19,TRBJ1-1,TRBD1,TGTGCCAGTAGTAGGACAGGGGTCACAGGCACTGAAGCTTTCTTT,CASSRTGVTGTEAFF
NA,TRBV6-1,TRBJ1-3,NA,TGTGCCAGCAGTGAAATGGGGAGAACTGGAAACACCATATATTTT,CASSEMGRTGNTIYF
NA,TRBV10-3,TRBJ2-2,TRBD2,TGTGCCATCAGTGTAAGCGGGGACACCGGGGAGCTGTTTTTT,CAISVSGDTGELFF